This is a list of T cell receptor beta chains from one sample in a study of T cells after yellow fever vaccination. TCRdb reanalysed the 5' RACE reads using MiXCR and keeps one entry per CDR3 protein. The sample has more than 450,000 distinct CDR3 sequences; roughly 22% are singletons. The sample in question was PBMCs, obtained about 21 days after the first yellow fever vaccination. The receptor source for this set is a man aged 18 to 29 who received the YFV17D yellow fever vaccine. Each CDR3 is given with its conserved first and last residue. Fields, in order: J gene, clone size, V gene, CDR3 length, D gene, CDR3 protein, CDR3 DNA. The D gene is left open where the match is weak. Some rows mark clone size as missing; the rest say once, few, many or name a class of expanded clone.

J gene: TRBJ2-3
clone size: few
V gene: TRBV5-1
CDR3 length: 16
D gene: TRBD2
CDR3 protein: CASSLLGGGAADTQYF
CDR3 DNA: TGCGCCAGCAGCTTGCTAGGCGGGGGGGCCGCAGATACGCAGTATTTT

J gene: TRBJ1-2
clone size: -
V gene: TRBV4-1
CDR3 length: 14
D gene: -
CDR3 protein: CASSQRTANYGYTF
CDR3 DNA: TGCGCCAGCAGCCAAAGGACAGCGAACTATGGCTACACCTTC

J gene: TRBJ1-4
clone size: -
V gene: TRBV14
CDR3 length: 16
D gene: -
CDR3 protein: CASSQQFHRVEEKLFF
CDR3 DNA: TGTGCCAGCAGCCAACAATTCCACAGGGTTGAGGAAAAACTGTTTTTT

J gene: TRBJ1-2
clone size: few
V gene: TRBV11-2
CDR3 length: 13
D gene: TRBD1
CDR3 protein: CASSSRQGGGYTF
CDR3 DNA: TGTGCCAGCAGCTCGCGCCAGGGGGGTGGCTACACCTTC

J gene: TRBJ2-2
clone size: -
V gene: TRBV9
CDR3 length: 15
D gene: -
CDR3 protein: CASSVERWYTGELFF
CDR3 DNA: TGTGCCAGCAGCGTAGAAAGATGGTACACCGGGGAGCTGTTTTTT

J gene: TRBJ2-5
clone size: -
V gene: TRBV5-1
CDR3 length: 19
D gene: -
CDR3 protein: CASSPKLAGLLPGQETQYF
CDR3 DNA: TGCGCCAGCAGCCCAAAGCTAGCAGGTCTCCTCCCGGGGCAAGAGACCCAGTACTTC

J gene: TRBJ1-1
clone size: few
V gene: TRBV19
CDR3 length: 13
D gene: TRBD1
CDR3 protein: CASSPPGTDEAFF
CDR3 DNA: TGTGCCAGTAGTCCCCCCGGGACAGATGAAGCTTTCTTT

J gene: TRBJ2-5
clone size: -
V gene: TRBV25-1
CDR3 length: 14
D gene: -
CDR3 protein: CASSERGLKETQYF
CDR3 DNA: TGTGCCAGCAGTGAAAGGGGCTTGAAAGAGACCCAGTACTTC

J gene: TRBJ1-1
clone size: -
V gene: TRBV5-1
CDR3 length: 15
D gene: -
CDR3 protein: CASSLVVGINTEAFF
CDR3 DNA: TGCGCCAGCAGCTTGGTTGTAGGAATAAACACTGAAGCTTTCTTT

J gene: TRBJ1-1
clone size: -
V gene: TRBV15
CDR3 length: 14
D gene: -
CDR3 protein: CATTEGQLNTEAFF
CDR3 DNA: TGTGCCACCACGGAAGGACAGCTGAACACTGAAGCTTTCTTT

J gene: TRBJ1-5
clone size: -
V gene: TRBV19
CDR3 length: 16
D gene: -
CDR3 protein: CASSMDIADSNQPQHF
CDR3 DNA: TGTGCCAGTAGTATGGACATTGCCGATAGCAATCAGCCCCAGCATTTT

J gene: TRBJ2-5
clone size: -
V gene: TRBV5-1
CDR3 length: 15
D gene: -
CDR3 protein: CASSLVPAIEETQYF
CDR3 DNA: TGCGCCAGCAGCTTGGTTCCGGCGATCGAGGAGACCCAGTACTTC

J gene: TRBJ1-2
clone size: few
V gene: TRBV7-9
CDR3 length: 15
D gene: -
CDR3 protein: CASSPGWGETDGYTF
CDR3 DNA: TGTGCCAGCAGCCCGGGTTGGGGGGAGACTGATGGCTACACCTTC

J gene: TRBJ2-1
clone size: -
V gene: TRBV6-2/TRBV6-3
CDR3 length: 18
D gene: TRBD2
CDR3 protein: CASPQGGGGDGSIDEQFF
CDR3 DNA: TGTGCCAGCCCTCAGGGGGGCGGGGGGGATGGCTCCATCGATGAGCAGTTCTTC

J gene: TRBJ2-1
clone size: -
V gene: TRBV2
CDR3 length: 14
D gene: -
CDR3 protein: CASSEMSGYNEQFF
CDR3 DNA: TGTGCCAGCAGTGAAATGAGTGGATACAATGAGCAGTTCTTC

J gene: TRBJ1-2
clone size: few
V gene: TRBV25-1
CDR3 length: 15
D gene: TRBD1
CDR3 protein: CASSGQGAYDYGYTF
CDR3 DNA: TGTGCCAGCAGTGGACAGGGGGCTTATGACTATGGCTACACCTTC

J gene: TRBJ1-1
clone size: -
V gene: TRBV12-3/TRBV12-4
CDR3 length: 13
D gene: TRBD1
CDR3 protein: CASSLQGGAEAFF
CDR3 DNA: TGTGCCAGCAGTTTACAGGGGGGAGCTGAAGCTTTCTTT

J gene: TRBJ1-2
clone size: few
V gene: TRBV15
CDR3 length: 11
D gene: -
CDR3 protein: CATSNFYGYTF
CDR3 DNA: TGTGCCACCAGCAATTTCTATGGCTACACCTTC

J gene: TRBJ2-6
clone size: -
V gene: TRBV2
CDR3 length: 16
D gene: -
CDR3 protein: CASSAREYGGANVLTF
CDR3 DNA: TGTGCCAGCAGTGCCCGGGAGTACGGGGGGGCCAACGTCCTGACTTTC

J gene: TRBJ2-5
clone size: -
V gene: TRBV7-9
CDR3 length: 14
D gene: TRBD2
CDR3 protein: CASRPLAGGKTQYF
CDR3 DNA: TGTGCCAGCAGACCACTAGCGGGGGGAAAGACCCAGTACTTC

J gene: TRBJ2-4
clone size: -
V gene: TRBV4-3
CDR3 length: 18
D gene: TRBD2
CDR3 protein: CASSQLAGGGGAKNIQYF
CDR3 DNA: TGCGCCAGCAGCCAACTAGCGGGGGGCGGTGGGGCCAAAAACATTCAGTACTTC

J gene: TRBJ2-1
clone size: few
V gene: TRBV29-1
CDR3 length: 14
D gene: -
CDR3 protein: CSVETPRLSNEQFF
CDR3 DNA: TGCAGCGTTGAAACTCCCCGCTTGTCAAATGAGCAGTTCTTC

J gene: TRBJ2-7
clone size: -
V gene: TRBV20-1
CDR3 length: 14
D gene: -
CDR3 protein: CSARDGRGPLEQYF
CDR3 DNA: TGCAGTGCTAGAGATGGCCGGGGGCCCCTAGAGCAGTACTTC

J gene: TRBJ2-7
clone size: -
V gene: TRBV25-1
CDR3 length: 14
D gene: TRBD2
CDR3 protein: CASSENSGGYEQYF
CDR3 DNA: TGTGCCAGCAGTGAAAATAGCGGGGGGTACGAGCAGTACTTC

J gene: TRBJ2-3
clone size: once
V gene: TRBV7-6
CDR3 length: 15
D gene: TRBD2
CDR3 protein: CASSRLAGGGDTQYF
CDR3 DNA: TGTGCCAGCAGCAGACTAGCGGGGGGGGGAGATACGCAGTATTTT

J gene: TRBJ1-1
clone size: few
V gene: TRBV20-1
CDR3 length: 11
D gene: -
CDR3 protein: CSAVFRPEAFF
CDR3 DNA: TGCAGTGCGGTGTTTAGGCCTGAAGCTTTCTTT

J gene: TRBJ1-2
clone size: few
V gene: TRBV9
CDR3 length: 14
D gene: -
CDR3 protein: CASSPGSENYGYTF
CDR3 DNA: TGTGCCAGCAGCCCCGGGTCGGAGAACTATGGCTACACCTTC

J gene: TRBJ2-7
clone size: few
V gene: TRBV10-3
CDR3 length: 11
D gene: -
CDR3 protein: CAAAGVDEQYF
CDR3 DNA: TGTGCCGCCGCAGGGGTCGACGAGCAGTACTTC

J gene: TRBJ1-1
clone size: -
V gene: TRBV28
CDR3 length: 15
D gene: -
CDR3 protein: CASTPSGFLLAEAFF
CDR3 DNA: TGTGCCAGCACACCCTCAGGGTTTTTGTTGGCTGAAGCTTTCTTT

J gene: TRBJ1-1
clone size: -
V gene: TRBV15
CDR3 length: 14
D gene: -
CDR3 protein: CATSRDPGGTEAFF
CDR3 DNA: TGTGCCACCAGCAGAGATCCCGGCGGCACTGAAGCTTTCTTT

J gene: TRBJ1-2
clone size: many
V gene: TRBV3-1
CDR3 length: 15
D gene: -
CDR3 protein: CASSHIDTLYYGYTF
CDR3 DNA: TGTGCCAGCAGCCATATCGACACCTTATACTATGGCTACACCTTC

J gene: TRBJ2-7
clone size: few
V gene: TRBV27
CDR3 length: 11
D gene: -
CDR3 protein: CASQGNYEQYF
CDR3 DNA: TGTGCCAGCCAGGGGAACTACGAGCAGTACTTC

J gene: TRBJ1-2
clone size: few
V gene: TRBV29-1
CDR3 length: 12
D gene: -
CDR3 protein: CSSRTDPYGYTF
CDR3 DNA: TGCAGCTCCCGGACAGATCCATATGGCTACACCTTC

J gene: TRBJ2-5
clone size: few
V gene: TRBV20-1
CDR3 length: 16
D gene: TRBD2
CDR3 protein: CSAKPGVAGAQETQYF
CDR3 DNA: TGCAGTGCCAAACCGGGGGTAGCGGGTGCCCAAGAGACCCAGTACTTC

J gene: TRBJ2-5
clone size: few
V gene: TRBV11-2
CDR3 length: 18
D gene: -
CDR3 protein: CASSSPLEGGGPRETQYF
CDR3 DNA: TGTGCCAGCAGCTCACCCCTAGAAGGGGGGGGCCCCCGGGAGACCCAGTACTTC

J gene: TRBJ2-3
clone size: -
V gene: TRBV5-1
CDR3 length: 15
D gene: TRBD2
CDR3 protein: CASGLAGGPTDTQYF
CDR3 DNA: TGCGCCAGCGGACTAGCGGGGGGACCCACAGATACGCAGTATTTT

J gene: TRBJ2-7
clone size: few
V gene: TRBV10-3
CDR3 length: 14
D gene: -
CDR3 protein: CAISDGSGSNEQYF
CDR3 DNA: TGTGCCATCAGTGATGGCTCGGGGTCTAACGAGCAGTACTTC

J gene: TRBJ2-5
clone size: few
V gene: TRBV5-4
CDR3 length: 14
D gene: TRBD1
CDR3 protein: CASSQDRAWETQYF
CDR3 DNA: TGTGCCAGCAGCCAAGACAGGGCTTGGGAGACCCAGTACTTC

J gene: TRBJ2-5
clone size: -
V gene: TRBV4-1
CDR3 length: 15
D gene: TRBD1
CDR3 protein: CASSQDGQGRETQYF
CDR3 DNA: TGCGCCAGCAGCCAAGACGGACAGGGACGGGAGACCCAGTACTTC

J gene: TRBJ2-3
clone size: few
V gene: TRBV7-3
CDR3 length: 15
D gene: TRBD1
CDR3 protein: CASSRWTGGTDTQYF
CDR3 DNA: TGTGCCAGCAGCCGATGGACAGGGGGCACAGATACGCAGTATTTT

J gene: TRBJ1-5
clone size: few
V gene: TRBV6-5
CDR3 length: 14
D gene: TRBD1
CDR3 protein: CASSYTGVGQPQHF
CDR3 DNA: TGTGCCAGCAGTTACACAGGGGTGGGGCAGCCCCAGCATTTT

J gene: TRBJ1-3
clone size: few
V gene: TRBV27
CDR3 length: 16
D gene: TRBD1
CDR3 protein: CASSPRAGGSGNTIYF
CDR3 DNA: TGTGCCAGCAGTCCCAGGGCAGGGGGCTCTGGAAACACCATATATTTT

J gene: TRBJ2-7
clone size: few
V gene: TRBV19
CDR3 length: 14
D gene: -
CDR3 protein: CASSTTGPRDEQYF
CDR3 DNA: TGTGCCAGTAGTACGACGGGACCTCGGGACGAGCAGTACTTC

J gene: TRBJ2-7
clone size: -
V gene: TRBV4-2
CDR3 length: 13
D gene: -
CDR3 protein: CASSQGAGNEQYF
CDR3 DNA: TGTGCCAGCAGCCAAGGGGCGGGAAACGAGCAGTACTTC

J gene: TRBJ1-2
clone size: -
V gene: TRBV7-8
CDR3 length: 15
D gene: TRBD1
CDR3 protein: CASSLGRGRGHGYTF
CDR3 DNA: TGTGCCAGCAGCTTAGGTCGGGGCAGGGGGCATGGCTACACCTTC

J gene: TRBJ1-5
clone size: -
V gene: TRBV6-1
CDR3 length: 17
D gene: -
CDR3 protein: CASSEALLGASNQPQHF
CDR3 DNA: TGTGCCAGCAGTGAAGCGCTTCTGGGGGCAAGCAATCAGCCCCAGCATTTT

J gene: TRBJ1-2
clone size: -
V gene: TRBV7-6
CDR3 length: 16
D gene: TRBD1
CDR3 protein: CASSLAQGALNYGYTF
CDR3 DNA: TGTGCCAGCAGCTTAGCCCAGGGGGCGCTGAACTATGGCTACACCTTC

J gene: TRBJ1-1
clone size: -
V gene: TRBV4-2
CDR3 length: 13
D gene: -
CDR3 protein: CASSQEDRWEAFF
CDR3 DNA: TGTGCCAGCAGCCAGGAGGACAGATGGGAAGCTTTCTTT

J gene: TRBJ1-1
clone size: few
V gene: TRBV6-5
CDR3 length: 14
D gene: -
CDR3 protein: CASIRSQANTEAFF
CDR3 DNA: TGTGCCAGCATTAGGAGCCAGGCTAACACTGAAGCTTTCTTT

J gene: TRBJ2-5
clone size: few
V gene: TRBV7-2
CDR3 length: 14
D gene: -
CDR3 protein: CASSPGYAQETQYF
CDR3 DNA: TGTGCCAGCAGCCCGGGGTACGCTCAAGAGACCCAGTACTTC

J gene: TRBJ1-2
clone size: few
V gene: TRBV5-5
CDR3 length: 12
D gene: TRBD1
CDR3 protein: CASSTGQGDYTF
CDR3 DNA: TGTGCCAGCAGCACTGGACAGGGGGACTACACCTTC

J gene: TRBJ2-2
clone size: few
V gene: TRBV5-1
CDR3 length: 13
D gene: TRBD2
CDR3 protein: CASAGGGTGELFF
CDR3 DNA: TGCGCCAGTGCGGGGGGCGGCACCGGGGAGCTGTTTTTT

J gene: TRBJ2-4
clone size: few
V gene: TRBV27
CDR3 length: 14
D gene: -
CDR3 protein: CASSTQGGKNIQYF
CDR3 DNA: TGTGCCAGCAGCACCCAGGGAGGCAAAAACATTCAGTACTTC

J gene: TRBJ2-3
clone size: few
V gene: TRBV9
CDR3 length: 15
D gene: -
CDR3 protein: CASSGPDGRTDTQYF
CDR3 DNA: TGTGCCAGCAGCGGTCCGGACGGCCGCACAGATACGCAGTATTTT

J gene: TRBJ1-1
clone size: -
V gene: TRBV5-1
CDR3 length: 15
D gene: -
CDR3 protein: CASQDTFTKNTEAFF
CDR3 DNA: TGCGCCAGCCAGGACACATTCACGAAGAACACTGAAGCTTTCTTT

J gene: TRBJ2-6
clone size: few
V gene: TRBV4-3
CDR3 length: 16
D gene: -
CDR3 protein: CASSQDISSGANVLTF
CDR3 DNA: TGCGCCAGCAGCCAAGATATAAGCTCTGGGGCCAACGTCCTGACTTTC

J gene: TRBJ2-2
clone size: -
V gene: TRBV7-2
CDR3 length: 17
D gene: -
CDR3 protein: CASSLAPVGGPTGELFF
CDR3 DNA: TGTGCCAGCAGCTTAGCGCCTGTGGGGGGGCCCACCGGGGAGCTGTTTTTT